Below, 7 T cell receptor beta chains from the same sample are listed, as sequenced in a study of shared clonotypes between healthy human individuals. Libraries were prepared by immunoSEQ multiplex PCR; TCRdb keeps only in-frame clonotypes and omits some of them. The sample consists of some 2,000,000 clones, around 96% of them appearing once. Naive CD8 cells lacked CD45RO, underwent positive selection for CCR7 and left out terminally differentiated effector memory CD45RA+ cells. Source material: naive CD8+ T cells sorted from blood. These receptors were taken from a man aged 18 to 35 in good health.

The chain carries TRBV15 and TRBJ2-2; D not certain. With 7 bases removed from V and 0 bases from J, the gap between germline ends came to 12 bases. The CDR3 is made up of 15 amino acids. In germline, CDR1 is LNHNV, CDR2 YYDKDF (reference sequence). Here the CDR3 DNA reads TGTGCCACCACCCCCGGAACAACGAACACCGGGGAGCTGTTTTTT. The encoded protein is CATTPGTTNTGELFF.

This CDR3 is CASTTSGDTQYF. CDR3 in DNA: TGTGCCAGCACCACCTCGGGAGATACGCAGTATTTT. The chain is built from TRBV6-6 and TRBJ2-3; D is unresolved. The CDR3 is 12 amino acids. Trimming left V 7 bases short and J 5 bases short, with 10 bases between. The germline gives CDR1 MNHNY, CDR2 SVGAGI (reference sequence).

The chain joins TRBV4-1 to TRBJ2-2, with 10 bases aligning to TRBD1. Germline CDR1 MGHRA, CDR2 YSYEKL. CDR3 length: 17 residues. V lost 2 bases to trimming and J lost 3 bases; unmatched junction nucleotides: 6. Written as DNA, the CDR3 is TGCGCCAGCAGCCAACGGACAGGGGGTTTACACACCGGGGAGCTGTTTTTT. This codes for CASSQRTGGLHTGELFF.

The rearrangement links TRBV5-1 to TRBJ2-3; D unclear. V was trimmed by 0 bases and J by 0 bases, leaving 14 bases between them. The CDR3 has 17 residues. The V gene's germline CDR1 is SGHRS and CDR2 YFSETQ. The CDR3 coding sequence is TGCGCCAGCAGCTTGGAAGACCCAACCCCCAGCACAGATACGCAGTATTTT. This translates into CASSLEDPTPSTDTQYF.

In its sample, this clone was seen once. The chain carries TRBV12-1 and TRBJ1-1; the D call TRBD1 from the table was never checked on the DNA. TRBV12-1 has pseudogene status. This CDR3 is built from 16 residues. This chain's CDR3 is CASSFWTGAKNTEAFF. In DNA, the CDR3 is TGTGCCAGCAGCTTTTGGACAGGGGCGAAGAACACTGAAGCTTTCTTT.

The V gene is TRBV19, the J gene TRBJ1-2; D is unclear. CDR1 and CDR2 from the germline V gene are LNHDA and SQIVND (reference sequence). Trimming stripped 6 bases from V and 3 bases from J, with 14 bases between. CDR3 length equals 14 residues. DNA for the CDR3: TGTGCCAGTAGGGTCCCAGGATGGGACTATGGCTACACCTTC. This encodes CASRVPGWDYGYTF.

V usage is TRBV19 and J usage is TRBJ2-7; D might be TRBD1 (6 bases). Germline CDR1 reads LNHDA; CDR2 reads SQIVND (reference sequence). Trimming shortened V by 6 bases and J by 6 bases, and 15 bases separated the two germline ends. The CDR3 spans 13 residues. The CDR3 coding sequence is TGTGCCAGTAGAGTTGGGGGCGCGGGCGAGCAGTACTTC. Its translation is CASRVGGAGEQYF.